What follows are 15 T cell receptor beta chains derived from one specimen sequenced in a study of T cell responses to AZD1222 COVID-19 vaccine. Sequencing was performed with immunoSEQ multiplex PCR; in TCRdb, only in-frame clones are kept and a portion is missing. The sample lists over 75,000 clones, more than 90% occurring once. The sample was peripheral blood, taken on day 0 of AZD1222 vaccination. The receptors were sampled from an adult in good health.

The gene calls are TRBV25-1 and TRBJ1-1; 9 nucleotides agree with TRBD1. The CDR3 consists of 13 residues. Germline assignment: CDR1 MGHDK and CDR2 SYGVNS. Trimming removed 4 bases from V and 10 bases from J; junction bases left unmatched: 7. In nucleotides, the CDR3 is TGTGCCAGCAGTGCAGTAGACAGGGGGAGAGCTTTCTTT. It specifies CASSAVDRGRAFF.

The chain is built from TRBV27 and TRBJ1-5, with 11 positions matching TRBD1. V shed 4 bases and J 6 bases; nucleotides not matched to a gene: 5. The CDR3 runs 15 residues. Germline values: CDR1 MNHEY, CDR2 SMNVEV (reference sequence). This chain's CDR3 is CASSSSDRGRQPQHF. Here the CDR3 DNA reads TGTGCCAGCAGTTCCTCGGACAGGGGGCGTCAGCCCCAGCATTTT.

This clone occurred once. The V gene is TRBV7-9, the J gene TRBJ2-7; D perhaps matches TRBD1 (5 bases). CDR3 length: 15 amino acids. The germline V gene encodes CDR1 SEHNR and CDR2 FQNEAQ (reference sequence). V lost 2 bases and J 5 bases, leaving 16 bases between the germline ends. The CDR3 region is CASSLRFAGFDEQYF. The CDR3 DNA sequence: TGTGCCAGCAGCTTACGTTTTGCAGGGTTTGACGAGCAGTACTTC.

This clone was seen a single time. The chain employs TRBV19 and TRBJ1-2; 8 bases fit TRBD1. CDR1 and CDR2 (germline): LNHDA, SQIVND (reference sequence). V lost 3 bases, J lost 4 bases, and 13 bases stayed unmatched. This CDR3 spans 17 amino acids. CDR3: CASSIPDRDLTTYGYTF. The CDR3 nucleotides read TGTGCCAGTAGTATCCCGGACAGGGACTTGACAACCTATGGCTACACCTTC.

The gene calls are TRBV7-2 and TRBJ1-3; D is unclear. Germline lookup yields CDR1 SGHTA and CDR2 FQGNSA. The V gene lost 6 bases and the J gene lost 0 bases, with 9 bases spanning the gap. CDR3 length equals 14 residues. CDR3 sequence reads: CASSGEFSGNTIYF. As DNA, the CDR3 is TGTGCCAGCAGTGGGGAATTCTCTGGAAACACCATATATTTT.

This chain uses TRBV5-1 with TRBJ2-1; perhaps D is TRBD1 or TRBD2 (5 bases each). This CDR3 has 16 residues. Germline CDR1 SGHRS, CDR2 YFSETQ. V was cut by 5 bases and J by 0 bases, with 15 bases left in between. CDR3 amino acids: CASSGGWPSSYNEQFF. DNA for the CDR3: TGCGCCAGCAGTGGGGGTTGGCCCAGCTCCTACAATGAGCAGTTCTTC. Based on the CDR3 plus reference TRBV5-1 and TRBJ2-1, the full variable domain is KAGVTQTPRYLIKTRGQQVTLSCSPISGHRSVSWYQQTPGQGLQFLFEYFSETQRNKGNFPGRFSGRQFSNSRSEMNVSTLELGDSALYLCASSGGWPSSYNEQFFGPGTRLTVL.

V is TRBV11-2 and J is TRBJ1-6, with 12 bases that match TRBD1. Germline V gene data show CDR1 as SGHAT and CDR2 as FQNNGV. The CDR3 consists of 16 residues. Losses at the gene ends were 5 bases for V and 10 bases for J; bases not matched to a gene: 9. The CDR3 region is CASSASGTGGDSPLHF. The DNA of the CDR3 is TGTGCCAGCAGCGCCTCCGGGACAGGGGGCGACTCACCCCTCCACTTT.

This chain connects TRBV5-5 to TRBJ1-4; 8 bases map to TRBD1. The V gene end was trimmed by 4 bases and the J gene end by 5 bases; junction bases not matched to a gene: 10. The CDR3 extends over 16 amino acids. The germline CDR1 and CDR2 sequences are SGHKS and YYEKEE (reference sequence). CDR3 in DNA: TGTGCCAGCAGCCCCACCGGACAGGGCGGCAATGAAAAACTGTTTTTT. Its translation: CASSPTGQGGNEKLFF.

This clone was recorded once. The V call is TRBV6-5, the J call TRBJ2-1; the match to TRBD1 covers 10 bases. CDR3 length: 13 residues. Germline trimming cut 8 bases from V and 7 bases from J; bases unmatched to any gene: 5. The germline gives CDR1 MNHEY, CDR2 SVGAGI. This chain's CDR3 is CASDWGQGNEQFF. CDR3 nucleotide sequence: TGTGCCAGCGATTGGGGACAGGGGAATGAGCAGTTCTTC.

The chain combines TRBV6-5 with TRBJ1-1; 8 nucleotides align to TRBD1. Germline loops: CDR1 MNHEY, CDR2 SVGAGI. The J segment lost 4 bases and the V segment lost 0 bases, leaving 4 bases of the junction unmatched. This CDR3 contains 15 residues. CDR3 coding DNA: TGTGCCAGCAGTTACTCGATAACAGGGGGCACTGAAGCTTTCTTT. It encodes CASSYSITGGTEAFF.

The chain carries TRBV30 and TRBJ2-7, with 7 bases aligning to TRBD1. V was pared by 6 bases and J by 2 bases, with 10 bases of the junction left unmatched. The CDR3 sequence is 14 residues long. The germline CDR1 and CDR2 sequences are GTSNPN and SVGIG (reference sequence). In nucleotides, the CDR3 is TGTGCCTGTACGGAACAGGGGTCGGCCTACGAGCAGTACTTC. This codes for CACTEQGSAYEQYF.

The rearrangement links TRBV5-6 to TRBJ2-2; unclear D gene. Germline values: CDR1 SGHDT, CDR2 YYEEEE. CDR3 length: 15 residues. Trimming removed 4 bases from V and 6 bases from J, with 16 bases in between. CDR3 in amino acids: CASSSTVKSAGELFF. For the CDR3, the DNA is TGTGCCAGCAGCAGCACAGTGAAGAGTGCCGGGGAGCTGTTTTTT.

DNA for the CDR3: TGCGCCAGCAGTGTTCCCGGGAAAAATGGTGGCTACACCTTC. This codes for CASSVPGKNGGYTF. The genes are TRBV10-2 and TRBJ1-2; the D is unclear. Germline CDR1 reads WSHSY; CDR2 reads SAAADI. The CDR3 length is 14 residues. Trimming pared 4 bases from V and 7 bases from J, leaving 16 bases between.

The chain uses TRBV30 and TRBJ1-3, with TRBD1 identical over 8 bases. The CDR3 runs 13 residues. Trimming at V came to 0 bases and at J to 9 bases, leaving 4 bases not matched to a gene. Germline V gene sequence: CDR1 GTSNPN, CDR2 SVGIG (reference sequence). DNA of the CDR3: TGTGCCTGGAGTGTCAGGGGGCGCTCCACCATATATTTT. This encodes CAWSVRGRSTIYF.

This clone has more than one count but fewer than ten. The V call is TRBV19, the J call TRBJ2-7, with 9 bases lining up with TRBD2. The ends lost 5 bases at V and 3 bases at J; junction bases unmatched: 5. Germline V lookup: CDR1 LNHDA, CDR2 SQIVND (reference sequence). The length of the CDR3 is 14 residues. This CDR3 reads CASSSGTSFYEQYF. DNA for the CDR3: TGTGCCAGTAGTTCCGGGACTAGCTTCTACGAGCAGTACTTC.